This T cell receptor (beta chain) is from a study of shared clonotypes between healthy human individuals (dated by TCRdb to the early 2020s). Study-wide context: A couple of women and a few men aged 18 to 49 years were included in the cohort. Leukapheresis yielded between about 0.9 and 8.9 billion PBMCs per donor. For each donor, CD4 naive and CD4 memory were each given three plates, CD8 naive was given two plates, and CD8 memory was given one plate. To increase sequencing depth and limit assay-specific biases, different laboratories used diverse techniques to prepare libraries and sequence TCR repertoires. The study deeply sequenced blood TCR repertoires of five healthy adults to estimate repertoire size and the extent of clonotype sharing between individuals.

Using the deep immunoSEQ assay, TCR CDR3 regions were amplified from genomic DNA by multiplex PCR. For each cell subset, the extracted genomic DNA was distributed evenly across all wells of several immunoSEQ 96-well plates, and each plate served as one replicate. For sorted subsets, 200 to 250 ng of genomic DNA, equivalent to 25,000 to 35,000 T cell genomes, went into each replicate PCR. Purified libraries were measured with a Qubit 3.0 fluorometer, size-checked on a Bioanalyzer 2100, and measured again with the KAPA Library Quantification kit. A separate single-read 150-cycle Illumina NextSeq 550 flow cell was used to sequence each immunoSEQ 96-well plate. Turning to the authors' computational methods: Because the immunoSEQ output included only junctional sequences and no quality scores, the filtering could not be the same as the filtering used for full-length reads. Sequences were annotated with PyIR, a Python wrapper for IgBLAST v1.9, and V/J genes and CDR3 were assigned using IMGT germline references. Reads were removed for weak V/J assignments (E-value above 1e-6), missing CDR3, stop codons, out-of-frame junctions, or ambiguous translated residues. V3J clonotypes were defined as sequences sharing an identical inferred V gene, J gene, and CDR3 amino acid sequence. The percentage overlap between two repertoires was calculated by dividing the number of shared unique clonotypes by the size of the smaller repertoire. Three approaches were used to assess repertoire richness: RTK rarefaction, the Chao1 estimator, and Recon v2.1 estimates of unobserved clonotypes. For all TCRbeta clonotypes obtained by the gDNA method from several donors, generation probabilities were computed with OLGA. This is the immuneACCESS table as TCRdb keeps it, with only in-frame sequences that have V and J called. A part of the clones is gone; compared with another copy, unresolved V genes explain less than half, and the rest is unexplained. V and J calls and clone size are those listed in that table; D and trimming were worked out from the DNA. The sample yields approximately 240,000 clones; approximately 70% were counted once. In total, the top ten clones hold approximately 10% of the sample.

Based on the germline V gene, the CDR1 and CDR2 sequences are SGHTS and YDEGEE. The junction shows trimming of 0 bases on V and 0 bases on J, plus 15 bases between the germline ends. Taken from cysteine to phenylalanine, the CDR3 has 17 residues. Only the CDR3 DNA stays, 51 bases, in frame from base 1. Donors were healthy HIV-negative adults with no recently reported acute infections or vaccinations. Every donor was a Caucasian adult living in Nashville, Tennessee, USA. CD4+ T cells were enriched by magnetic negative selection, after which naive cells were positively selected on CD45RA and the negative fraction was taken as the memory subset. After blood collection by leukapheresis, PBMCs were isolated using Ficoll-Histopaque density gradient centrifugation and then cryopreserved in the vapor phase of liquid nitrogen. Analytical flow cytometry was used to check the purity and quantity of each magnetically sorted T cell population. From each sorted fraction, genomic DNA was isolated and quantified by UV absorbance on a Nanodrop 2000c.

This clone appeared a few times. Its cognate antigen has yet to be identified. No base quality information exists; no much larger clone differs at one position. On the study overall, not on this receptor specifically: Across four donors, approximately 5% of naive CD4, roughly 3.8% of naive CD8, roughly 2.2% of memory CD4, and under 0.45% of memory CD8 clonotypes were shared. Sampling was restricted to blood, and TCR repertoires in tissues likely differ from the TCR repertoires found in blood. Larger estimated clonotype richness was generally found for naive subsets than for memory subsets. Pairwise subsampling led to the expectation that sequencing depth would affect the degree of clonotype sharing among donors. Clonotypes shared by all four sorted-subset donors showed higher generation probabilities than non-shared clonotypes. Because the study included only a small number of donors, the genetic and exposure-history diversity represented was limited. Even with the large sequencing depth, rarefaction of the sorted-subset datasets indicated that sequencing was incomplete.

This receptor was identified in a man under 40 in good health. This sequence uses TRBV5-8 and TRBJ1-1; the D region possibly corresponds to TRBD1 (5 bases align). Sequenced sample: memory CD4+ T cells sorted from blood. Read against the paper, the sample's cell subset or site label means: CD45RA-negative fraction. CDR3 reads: CASSLGGLRALNTEAFF. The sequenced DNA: TGTGCCAGCAGCTTGGGGGGCCTCAGGGCTTTGAACACTGAAGCTTTCTTT. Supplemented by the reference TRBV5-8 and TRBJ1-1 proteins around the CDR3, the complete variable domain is EAGVTQSPTHLIKTRGQQATLRCSPISGHTSVYWYQQALGLGLQFLLWYDEGEERNRGNFPPRFSGRQFPNYSSELNVNALELEDSALYLCASSLGGLRALNTEAFFGQGTRLTVV.